Below are 23 T cell receptor beta chains sequenced from a single sample in a study of cytomegalovirus exposure and HLA in healthy donors. The PCR ran on 60 Vbeta and 13 Jbeta primers. The table came from immunoSEQ multiplex PCR; TCRdb's copy has only in-frame clones and leaves some out. The sample records roughly 150,000 clones, 65% to 80% being singletons. Sequenced: PBMCs. The receptors were sampled from a male donor in good health and CMV-seronegative.

This chain joins TRBV25-1 and TRBJ2-7; the D gene is possibly TRBD1 (6 bases). V was trimmed by 8 bases and J by 2 bases, leaving 16 bases between them. CDR1 MGHDK and CDR2 SYGVNS come from the germline V gene. There are 14 residues in the CDR3. The CDR3 spells CASRDSEGAYEQYF. CDR3 coding DNA: TGTGCCAGCCGCGACAGCGAGGGGGCCTACGAGCAGTACTTC.

The chain combines TRBV27 with TRBJ1-2, with 7 bases lining up with TRBD1. The CDR3 contains 14 residues. From germline, CDR1 is MNHEY and CDR2 SMNVEV (reference sequence). The V and J ends lost 2 bases and 8 bases, in that order; junction bases with no gene match: 8. The CDR3 region has the DNA TGTGCCAGCAGTTTAGAGGGGACAGTTAACGGCTACACCTTC. Its protein product is CASSLEGTVNGYTF.

The J gene is TRBJ1-5, the V gene TRBV6-6; TRBD1 matches 8 bases. Germline loops: CDR1 MNHNY, CDR2 SVGAGI (reference sequence). J was trimmed by 1 base and V by 2 bases; bases with no gene match: 4. The CDR3 has 16 residues. The CDR3 is CASSYSGTGSNQPQHF. CDR3 sequence (DNA): TGTGCCAGCAGTTACAGCGGGACAGGAAGCAATCAGCCCCAGCATTTT.

The V gene is TRBV28, the J gene TRBJ1-5; D is possibly TRBD1 (5 bases). Germline V gene sequence: CDR1 MDHEN, CDR2 SYDVKM. The CDR3 consists of 14 residues. Trimming pared 3 bases from V and 2 bases from J, leaving 8 bases between. CDR3 residues: CASSFLGRNQPQHF. CDR3 nucleotide sequence: TGTGCCAGCAGTTTTTTGGGGCGCAATCAGCCCCAGCATTTT.

The V gene is TRBV4-3, the J gene TRBJ1-3, with a possible D match to TRBD1 (6 bases). Trimming shortened V by 5 bases and J by 4 bases, and 9 bases separated the two germline ends. The CDR3 spans 13 residues. The germline V gene has CDR1 LGHNA and CDR2 YSLEER. CDR3 residues: CASSRGGGNTIYF. Written as DNA, the CDR3 is TGCGCCAGCAGCAGGGGGGGCGGAAACACCATATATTTT.

The chain links TRBV7-2 to TRBJ1-1; D is undetermined. CDR1 is SGHTA, CDR2 FQGNSA, per germline. The V end was cut by 3 bases, the J end by 3 bases, with 11 bases between. This CDR3 region has 14 residues. The CDR3 DNA sequence: TGTGCCAGCAGCTTCTCCCCCCTCGACACTGAAGCTTTCTTT. This codes for CASSFSPLDTEAFF.

V is TRBV28 and J is TRBJ1-2, with 7 bases matching TRBD1. CDR1 is MDHEN and CDR2 is SYDVKM in the germline V gene. The CDR3 contains 14 residues. Unmatched junction bases numbered 7, after V lost 7 bases and J lost 2 bases. The CDR3 DNA follows: TGTGCCAGCATCCCGGCACAGGGGAACTATGGCTACACCTTC. Its protein is CASIPAQGNYGYTF.

The chain links TRBV29-1 to TRBJ1-4, with TRBD1 as a possible D gene (6 bases). Germline V CDR1 and CDR2: SQVTM, ANQGSEA. V gave up 4 bases and J gave up 6 bases, with 15 bases separating them. CDR3 length: 14 amino acids. The CDR3 here is CSVANTGFDEKLFF. The CDR3 bases are TGCAGCGTTGCAAATACAGGGTTCGATGAAAAACTGTTTTTT.

V usage is TRBV18 and J usage is TRBJ2-2; D perhaps matches TRBD1 (5 bases). V lost 8 bases and J lost 0, with 13 bases in between. This CDR3 contains 15 residues. Germline CDR1 KGHSH, CDR2 LQKENI. CDR3 nucleotides: TGTGCCAGCCCTAGGGGCCTTACGAACACCGGGGAGCTGTTTTTT. Encoded protein: CASPRGLTNTGELFF.

This chain links TRBV19 with TRBJ2-1; the match to TRBD1 covers 10 bases. The CDR3 totals 14 residues. CDR1 LNHDA and CDR2 SQIVND come from the germline V gene (reference sequence). After removal of 7 bases from V and 6 bases from J, the junction contained 6 bases not matched to a gene. The CDR3 nucleotides are TGTGCCAGTAAATGGGACAGGGGTGGCAATGAGCAGTTCTTC. Its protein product is CASKWDRGGNEQFF. Complete variable domain (other parts from reference TRBV19 and TRBJ2-1): DGGITQSPKYLFRKEGQNVTLSCEQNLNHDAMYWYRQDPGQGLRLIYYSQIVNDFQKGDIAEGYSVSREKKESFPLTVTSAQKNPTAFYLCASKWDRGGNEQFFGPGTRLTVL.

The rearrangement links TRBV21-1 to TRBJ1-5; the DNA was not used to check the table's D call, TRBD1. TRBV21-1 is listed as a pseudogene. The CDR3 runs 15 residues. CDR3 nucleotide sequence: TGTGCCAGCAGCAAAGGGGGGCAGGGTCATCAGCCCCAGCATTTT. Translated: CASSKGGQGHQPQHF.

The sample holds a few counts of this clone. This chain joins TRBV11-1 and TRBJ2-1; 10 nucleotides align to TRBD2. The CDR3 spans 15 residues. V was clipped by 7 bases and J by 6 bases; unmatched bases: 9. CDR1 is SGHAT, CDR2 FQDESV, per germline (reference sequence). The CDR3 DNA sequence: TGTGCCAGCACCCCCCGGACTAGCGGATTCAATGAGCAGTTCTTC. Protein sequence: CASTPRTSGFNEQFF.

In its sample, this clone was seen once. V is TRBV7-3 and J is TRBJ2-2, with D perhaps TRBD1 (6 bases). The CDR3 sequence is 15 residues long. Germline V gene sequence: CDR1 SGHTA, CDR2 FQGTGA. The V and J ends lost 5 bases and 6 bases respectively, with 16 bases between them. In DNA form, the CDR3 reads TGTGCCAGCAGCCTTTCAGGGGCGAGGCCCGGGGAGCTGTTTTTT. Translated: CASSLSGARPGELFF.

The chain uses TRBV6-6 and TRBJ1-2, with D maybe TRBD1 (5 bases). The CDR3 runs to 12 residues. The germline V gene has CDR1 MNHNY and CDR2 SVGAGI (reference sequence). The V gene lost 4 bases and the J gene lost 7 bases, with 10 bases spanning the gap. Here the CDR3 reads CASSSGRGGYTF. CDR3 bases: TGTGCCAGCAGTTCTGGGAGGGGTGGCTACACCTTC.

The J gene is TRBJ1-1, the V gene TRBV18; D is unresolved. The germline V and J ends were trimmed by 8 bases and 0 bases, with 7 bases remaining between them. Germline CDR1 and CDR2: KGHSH and LQKENI. The CDR3 loop spans 12 amino acids. This chain's CDR3 is CASATLNTEAFF. The CDR3 DNA reads as TGTGCCAGCGCGACACTGAACACTGAAGCTTTCTTT.

The V and J genes are TRBV28 and TRBJ2-3, with 9 bases lining up with TRBD2. The J segment lost 2 bases and the V segment lost 8 bases, leaving 14 bases of the junction unmatched. The CDR3 length is 17 residues. In germline, CDR1 is MDHEN, CDR2 SYDVKM. This CDR3 is CASSLPRSSGITDTQYF. The CDR3 DNA follows: TGTGCCAGCTCCCTCCCGCGCTCTAGCGGGATCACAGATACGCAGTATTTT. The full variable domain, completed using reference TRBV28 and TRBJ2-3, is DVKVTQSSRYLVKRTGEKVFLECVQDMDHENMFWYRQDPGLGLRLIYFSYDVKMKEKGDIPEGYSVSREKKERFSLILESASTNQTSMYLCASSLPRSSGITDTQYFGPGTRLTVL.

The CDR3 reads CATSRVLTPDRYGYTF. CDR3 coding DNA: TGTGCCACCAGCAGAGTACTGACGCCGGACAGGTATGGCTACACCTTC. The chain employs TRBV15 and TRBJ1-2; 7 nucleotides line up with TRBD1. Germline-derived CDR1 and CDR2 are LNHNV and YYDKDF (reference sequence). The ends lost 1 base at V and 5 bases at J; junction bases unmatched: 10. This CDR3 comprises 16 residues.

The rearrangement links TRBV15 to TRBJ1-6; maybe TRBD1 (6 bases). The CDR3 loop spans 14 amino acids. V lost 4 bases and J lost 6, with 10 bases in between. Germline-derived CDR1 and CDR2 are LNHNV and YYDKDF (reference sequence). CDR3 DNA: TGTGCCACCAGCAACTACAGGGCTAATTCACCCCTCCACTTT. It codes for CATSNYRANSPLHF.

V gene TRBV5-6 combines with J gene TRBJ1-2; 7 bases agree with TRBD1. Trimming cost V 4 bases and J 5 bases; bases outside gene matches: 8. This CDR3 region has 14 residues. Germline V gene sequence: CDR1 SGHDT, CDR2 YYEEEE. Here the CDR3 reads CASSPLGTAYGYTF. CDR3 coding DNA: TGTGCCAGCAGCCCCTTAGGGACAGCTTATGGCTACACCTTC.

The V and J genes are TRBV5-1 and TRBJ1-1; TRBD1 matches at 8 bases. J was trimmed by 5 bases and V by 3 bases; bases with no gene match: 9. Germline V gene sequence: CDR1 SGHRS, CDR2 YFSETQ. This CDR3 has 15 amino acids. The CDR3 region is CASSWDRSSGTEAFF. The CDR3 region has the DNA TGCGCCAGCAGCTGGGACAGGTCATCGGGGACTGAAGCTTTCTTT.

The chain has TRBV27 and TRBJ2-1; 11 positions match TRBD2. Germline loops: CDR1 MNHEY, CDR2 SMNVEV (reference sequence). With V trimmed by 6 bases and J by 3 bases, 4 bases remained unmatched. CDR3 length equals 15 residues. The CDR3 region has the DNA TGTGCCAGCAGGATAGGACTAGCGGGCTACAATGAGCAGTTCTTC. As protein: CASRIGLAGYNEQFF.

This clone was counted once. The rearrangement joins TRBV7-8 to TRBJ2-7; D is possibly TRBD1 (5 bases). Between the trimmed V and J ends, which lost 0 bases and 2 bases, there was a span of 11 bases. Per the germline V gene, CDR1 is SGHVS and CDR2 is FQNEAQ. CDR3 size: 15 residues. The CDR3 protein is CASSLAYDRAYEQYF. The CDR3 DNA sequence: TGTGCCAGCAGCTTAGCTTACGACAGAGCCTACGAGCAGTACTTC.

This clone was seen only once. The chain has TRBV4-2 and TRBJ2-1; 8 bases are a match to TRBD2. CDR1 and CDR2 (germline): LGHNA, YNFKEQ. CDR3 length equals 17 residues. With 0 bases clipped from V and 1 base from J, the junction kept 5 bases outside the gene matches. CDR3 coding DNA: TGTGCCAGCAGCCAAGAGGAGCGGGGGCTTTCCTACAATGAGCAGTTCTTC. Its translation is CASSQEERGLSYNEQFF.